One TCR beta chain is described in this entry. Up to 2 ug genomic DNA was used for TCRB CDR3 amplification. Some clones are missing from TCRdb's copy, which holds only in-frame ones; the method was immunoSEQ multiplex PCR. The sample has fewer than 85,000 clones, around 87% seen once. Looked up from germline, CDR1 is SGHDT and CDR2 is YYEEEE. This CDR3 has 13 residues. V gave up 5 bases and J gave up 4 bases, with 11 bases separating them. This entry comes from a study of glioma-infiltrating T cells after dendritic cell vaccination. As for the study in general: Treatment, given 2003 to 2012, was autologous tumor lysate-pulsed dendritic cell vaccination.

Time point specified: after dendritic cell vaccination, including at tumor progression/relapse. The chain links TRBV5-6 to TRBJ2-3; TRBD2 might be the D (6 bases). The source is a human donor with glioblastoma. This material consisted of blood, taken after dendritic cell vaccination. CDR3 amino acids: CASSVEGPDTQYF. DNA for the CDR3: TGTGCCAGCAGTGTGGAGGGCCCAGATACGCAGTATTTT.